This record concerns one T cell receptor (beta chain) sequence. This sample was included in a study of blood T cell repertoires in COVID-19. Seattle's enrolled individuals joined amid active infection and were then monitored longitudinally. The assay was immunoSEQ multiplex PCR, and TCRdb's table has in-frame clones only and misses some. The data hold tens of thousands of clones, with around 90% observed a single time. With 4 bases clipped from V and 4 bases from J, the junction kept 8 bases outside the gene matches. CDR3 length: 15 amino acids. Germline V gene sequence: CDR1 SEHNR, CDR2 FQNEAQ (reference sequence).

The sequence was collected from a man between 40 and 49 years old with COVID-19, enrolled during active disease. Material: peripheral blood. V and J are TRBV7-9 and TRBJ1-2, with 8 bases identical to TRBD1. CDR3 sequence reads: CASSSRQGPVYGYTF. Written as DNA, the CDR3 is TGTGCCAGCAGCTCACGACAGGGGCCAGTCTATGGCTACACCTTC.